The present TCR beta chain was sequenced within a study of identical twins. MiXCR, applied by TCRdb to the 5' RACE reads, yields one record per CDR3 protein. The sample consists of more than 600,000 distinct CDR3 sequences, 15% to 20% of them appearing once. This CDR3 is built from 11 residues. The germline CDR1 and CDR2 sequences are MNHEY and SVGAGI. This clonotype was seen only a few times. The junction does not match germline at one end; this may be a read error. The data were also submitted as part of a second study, on T cells expressing NK-cell markers. From that paper: Beta-chain profiling covered CD3+CD56+NKG2C+, CD3+CD56+NKG2C- and CD3+CD56-NKG2C+ sorted subsets.

The TCR comes from a woman aged 18 to 35 in good health. The chain recombines TRBV6-5 with TRBJ2-7; 12 bases map to TRBD1. Sequenced material: PBMCs. CDR3 protein: CASSTGQGATF. As DNA, the CDR3 is TGTGCCAGCAGTACGGGACAGGGGGCAACCTTC.